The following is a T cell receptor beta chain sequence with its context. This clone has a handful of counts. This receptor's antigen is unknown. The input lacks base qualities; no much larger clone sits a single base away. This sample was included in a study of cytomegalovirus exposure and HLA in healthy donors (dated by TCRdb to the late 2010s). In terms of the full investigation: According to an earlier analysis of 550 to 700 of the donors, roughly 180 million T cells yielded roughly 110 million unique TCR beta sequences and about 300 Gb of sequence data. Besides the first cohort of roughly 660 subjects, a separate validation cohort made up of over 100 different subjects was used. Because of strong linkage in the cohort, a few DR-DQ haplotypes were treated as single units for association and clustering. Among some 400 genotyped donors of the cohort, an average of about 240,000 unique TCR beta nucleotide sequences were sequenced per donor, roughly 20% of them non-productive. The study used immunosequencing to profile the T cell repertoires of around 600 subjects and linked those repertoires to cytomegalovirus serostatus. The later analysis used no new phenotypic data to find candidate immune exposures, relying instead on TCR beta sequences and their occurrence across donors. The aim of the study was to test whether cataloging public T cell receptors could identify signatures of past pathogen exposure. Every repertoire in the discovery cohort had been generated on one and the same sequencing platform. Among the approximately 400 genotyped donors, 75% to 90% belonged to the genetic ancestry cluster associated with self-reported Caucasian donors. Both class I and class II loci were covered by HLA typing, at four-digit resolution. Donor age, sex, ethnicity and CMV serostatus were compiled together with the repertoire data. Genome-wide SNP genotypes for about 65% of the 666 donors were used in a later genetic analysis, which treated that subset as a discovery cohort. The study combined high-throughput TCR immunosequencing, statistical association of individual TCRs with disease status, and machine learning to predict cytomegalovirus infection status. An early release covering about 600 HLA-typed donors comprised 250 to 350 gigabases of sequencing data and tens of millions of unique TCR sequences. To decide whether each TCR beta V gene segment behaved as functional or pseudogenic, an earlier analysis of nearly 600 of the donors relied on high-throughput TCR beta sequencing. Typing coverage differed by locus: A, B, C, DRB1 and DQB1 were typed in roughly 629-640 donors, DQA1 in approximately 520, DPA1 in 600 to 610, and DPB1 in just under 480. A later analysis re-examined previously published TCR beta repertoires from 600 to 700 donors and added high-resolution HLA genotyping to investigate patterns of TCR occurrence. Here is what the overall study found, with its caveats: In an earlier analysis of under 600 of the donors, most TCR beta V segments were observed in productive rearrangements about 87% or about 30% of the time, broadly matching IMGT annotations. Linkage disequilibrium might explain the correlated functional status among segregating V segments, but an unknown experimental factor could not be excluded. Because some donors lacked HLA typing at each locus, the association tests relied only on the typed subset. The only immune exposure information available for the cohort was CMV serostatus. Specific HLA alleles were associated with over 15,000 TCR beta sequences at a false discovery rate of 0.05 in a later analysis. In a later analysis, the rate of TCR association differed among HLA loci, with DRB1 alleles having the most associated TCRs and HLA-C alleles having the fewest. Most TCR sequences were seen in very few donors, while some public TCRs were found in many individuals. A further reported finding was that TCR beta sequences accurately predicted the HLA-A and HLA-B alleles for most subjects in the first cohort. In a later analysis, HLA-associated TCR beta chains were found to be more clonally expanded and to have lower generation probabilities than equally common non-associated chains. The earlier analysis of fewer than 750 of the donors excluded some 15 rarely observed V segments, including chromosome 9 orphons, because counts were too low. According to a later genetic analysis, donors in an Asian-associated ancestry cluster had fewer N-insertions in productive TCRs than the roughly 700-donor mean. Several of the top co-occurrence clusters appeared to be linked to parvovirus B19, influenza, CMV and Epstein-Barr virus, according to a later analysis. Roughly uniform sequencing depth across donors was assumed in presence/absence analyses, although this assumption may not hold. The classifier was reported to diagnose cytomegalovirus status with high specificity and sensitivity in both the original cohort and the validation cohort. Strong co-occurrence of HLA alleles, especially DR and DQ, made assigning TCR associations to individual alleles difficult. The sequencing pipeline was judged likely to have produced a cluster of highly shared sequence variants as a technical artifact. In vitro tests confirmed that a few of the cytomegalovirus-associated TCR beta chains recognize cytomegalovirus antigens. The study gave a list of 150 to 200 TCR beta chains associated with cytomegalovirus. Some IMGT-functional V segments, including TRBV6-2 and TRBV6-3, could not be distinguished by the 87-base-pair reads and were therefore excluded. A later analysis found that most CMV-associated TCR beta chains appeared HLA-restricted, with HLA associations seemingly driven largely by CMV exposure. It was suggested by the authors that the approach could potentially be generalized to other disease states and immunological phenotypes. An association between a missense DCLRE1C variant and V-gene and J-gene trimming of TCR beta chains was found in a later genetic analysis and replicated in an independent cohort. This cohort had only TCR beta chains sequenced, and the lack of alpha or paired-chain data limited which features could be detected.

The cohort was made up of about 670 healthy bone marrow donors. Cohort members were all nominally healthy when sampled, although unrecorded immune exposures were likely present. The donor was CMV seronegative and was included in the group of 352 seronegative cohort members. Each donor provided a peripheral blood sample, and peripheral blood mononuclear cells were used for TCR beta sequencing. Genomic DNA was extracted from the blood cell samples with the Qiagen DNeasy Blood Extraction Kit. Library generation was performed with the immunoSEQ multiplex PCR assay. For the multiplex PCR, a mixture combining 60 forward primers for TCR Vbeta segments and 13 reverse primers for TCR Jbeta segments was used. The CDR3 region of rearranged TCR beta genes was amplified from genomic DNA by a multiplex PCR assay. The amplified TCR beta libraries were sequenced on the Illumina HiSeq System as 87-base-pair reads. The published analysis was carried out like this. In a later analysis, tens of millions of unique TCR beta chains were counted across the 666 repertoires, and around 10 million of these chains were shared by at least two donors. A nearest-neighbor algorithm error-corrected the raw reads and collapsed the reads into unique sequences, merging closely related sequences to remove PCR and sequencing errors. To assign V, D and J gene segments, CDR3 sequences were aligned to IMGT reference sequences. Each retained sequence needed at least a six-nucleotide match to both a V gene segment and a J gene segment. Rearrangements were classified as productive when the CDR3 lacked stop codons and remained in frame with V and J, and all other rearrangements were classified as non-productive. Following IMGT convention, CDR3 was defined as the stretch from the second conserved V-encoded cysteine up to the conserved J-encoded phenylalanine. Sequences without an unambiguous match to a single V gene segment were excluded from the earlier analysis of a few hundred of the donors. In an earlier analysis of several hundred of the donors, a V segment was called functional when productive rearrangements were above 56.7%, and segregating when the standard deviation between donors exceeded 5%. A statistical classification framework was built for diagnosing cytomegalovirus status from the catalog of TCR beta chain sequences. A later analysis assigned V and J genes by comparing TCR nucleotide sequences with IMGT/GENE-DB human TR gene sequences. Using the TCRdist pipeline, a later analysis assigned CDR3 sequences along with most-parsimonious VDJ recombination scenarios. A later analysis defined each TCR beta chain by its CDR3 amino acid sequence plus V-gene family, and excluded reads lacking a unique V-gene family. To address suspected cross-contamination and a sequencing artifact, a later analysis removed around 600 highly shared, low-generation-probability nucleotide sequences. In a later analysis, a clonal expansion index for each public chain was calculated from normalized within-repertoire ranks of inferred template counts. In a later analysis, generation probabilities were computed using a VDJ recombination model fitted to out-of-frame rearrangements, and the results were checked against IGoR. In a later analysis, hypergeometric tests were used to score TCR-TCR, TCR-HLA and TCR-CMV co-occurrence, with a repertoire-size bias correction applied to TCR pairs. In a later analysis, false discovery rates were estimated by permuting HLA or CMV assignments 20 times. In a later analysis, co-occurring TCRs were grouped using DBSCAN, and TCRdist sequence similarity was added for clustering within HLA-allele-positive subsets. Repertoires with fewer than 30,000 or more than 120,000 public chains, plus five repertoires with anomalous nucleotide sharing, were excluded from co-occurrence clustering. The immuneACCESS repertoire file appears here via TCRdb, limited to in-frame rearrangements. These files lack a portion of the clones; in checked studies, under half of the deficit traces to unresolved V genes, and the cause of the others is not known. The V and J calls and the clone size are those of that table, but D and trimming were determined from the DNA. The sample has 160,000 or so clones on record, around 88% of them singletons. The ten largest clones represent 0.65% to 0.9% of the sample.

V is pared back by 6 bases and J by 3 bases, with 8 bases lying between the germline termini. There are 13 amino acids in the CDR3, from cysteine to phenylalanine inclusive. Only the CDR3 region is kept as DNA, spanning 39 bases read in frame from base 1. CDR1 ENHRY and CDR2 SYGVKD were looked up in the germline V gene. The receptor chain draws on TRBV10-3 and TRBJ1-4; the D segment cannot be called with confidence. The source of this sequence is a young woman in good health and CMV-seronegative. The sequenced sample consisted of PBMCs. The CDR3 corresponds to CAIRNMANEKLFF. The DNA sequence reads TGTGCCATCAGGAACATGGCTAATGAAAAACTGTTTTTT.